This paragraph covers one TCR beta chain sequence. What it binds is unknown. TCRdb reanalyzed the 5' RACE reads and collapses them to one entry per CDR3 protein, without DNA. This repertoire includes roughly 330,000 distinct CDR3 sequences. This specimen comes from a study of monozygotic twins with inflammatory bowel disease. Study-wide results and limits: The data did not back a single strong IBD-associated clonotype or signal.

Blood was drawn once per donor, and each sample measured approximately 2.4 ml. CDR3 size: 12 residues. Germline lookup yields CDR1 MNHEY and CDR2 SMNVEV (reference sequence). Sequencing was performed on blood. This receptor was identified in a human donor with ulcerative colitis or Crohn's disease, or a healthy co-twin of an affected twin (not recorded which). The chain couples TRBV27 to TRBJ1-1; TCRdb reports TRBD1, a call that lacks DNA to check it against. The CDR3 region is CASSLVGPAAFF.